Reported below is one T cell receptor beta chain. Original processing notes: Reference gene primer amplification in the assay estimated nucleated cell counts. The protocol was immunoSEQ multiplex PCR, while the TCRdb copy is restricted to in-frame clones and leaves out a portion. The DNA gave D and trimming, while V, J and clone size come from that table. The top ten hold 4.8% of the sample, which has about 91,000 clones, more than 70% seen once. The data stem from a study of blood T cell repertoires in COVID-19. The wider study: Whether acute or convalescent, the COVID-19 samples came from the United States, Italy and Spain. Sample material is recorded as cDNA or gDNA derived from T cells, B-cell-depleted T cells, or PBMCs.

The CDR3 sequence is 16 residues long. From germline, CDR1 is LNHDA and CDR2 SQIVND (reference sequence). Trimming removed 2 bases at V and 3 bases at J, with 13 bases between. Input material: peripheral blood. The sequence was collected from a woman of 80 years or more with active COVID-19. This chain joins TRBV19 and TRBJ1-4; no clear D. The CDR3 coding sequence is TGTGCCAGTAGTATACCAGACAAGAATGCTAATGAAAAACTGTTTTTT. It specifies CASSIPDKNANEKLFF.